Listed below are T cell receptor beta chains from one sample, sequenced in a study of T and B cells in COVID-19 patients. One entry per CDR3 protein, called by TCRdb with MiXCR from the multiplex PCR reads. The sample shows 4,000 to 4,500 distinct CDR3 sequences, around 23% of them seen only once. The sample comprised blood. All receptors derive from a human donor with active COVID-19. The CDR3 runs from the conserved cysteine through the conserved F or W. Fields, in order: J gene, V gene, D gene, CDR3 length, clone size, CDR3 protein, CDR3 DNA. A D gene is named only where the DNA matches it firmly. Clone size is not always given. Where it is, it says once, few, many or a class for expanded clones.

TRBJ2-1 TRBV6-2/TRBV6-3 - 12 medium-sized CASSLSQHEQFF TGTGCCAGCAGTCTAAGCCAGCATGAGCAGTTCTTC
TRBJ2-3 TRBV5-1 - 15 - CASSLSGRDTDTQYF TGCGCCAGCAGTTTGAGTGGCAGAGACACAGATACGCAGTATTTT
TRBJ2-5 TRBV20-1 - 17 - CSAVPQGDFTFQETQYF TGCAGTGCTGTCCCTCAGGGGGACTTTACCTTCCAAGAGACCCAGTACTTC
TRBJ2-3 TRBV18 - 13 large CASTKAGTDTQYF TGTGCCAGCACCAAAGCCGGCACAGATACGCAGTATTTT
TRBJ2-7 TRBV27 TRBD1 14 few CASSFSRGPGEQYF TGTGCCAGCAGTTTCTCCAGGGGGCCCGGCGAGCAGTACTTC
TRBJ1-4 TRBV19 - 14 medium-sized CASRQLATNEKLFF TGTGCCAGTAGGCAACTTGCAACTAATGAAAAACTGTTTTTT
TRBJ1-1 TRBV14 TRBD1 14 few CASSQYRGRTEAFF TGTGCCAGCAGCCAGTACAGGGGGCGGACTGAAGCTTTCTTT
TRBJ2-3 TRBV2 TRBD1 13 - CAVHRGLRDTQYF TGTGCTGTCCACAGGGGGCTTAGGGATACGCAGTATTTT
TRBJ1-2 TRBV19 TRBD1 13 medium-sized CASRGGRGYGYTF TGTGCCAGTAGAGGGGGCAGGGGATATGGCTACACCTTC
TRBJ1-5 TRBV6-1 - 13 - CASNLPGVQPQHF TGTGCCAGCAATCTCCCCGGGGTTCAGCCCCAGCATTTT
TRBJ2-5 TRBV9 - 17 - CASSVEAMERGGETQYF TGTGCCAGCAGCGTAGAGGCGATGGAGAGGGGCGGAGAGACCCAGTACTTC
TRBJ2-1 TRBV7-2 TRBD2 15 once CASSLVRGARNEQFF TGTGCCAGCAGCTTAGTGCGGGGGGCACGGAATGAGCAGTTCTTC
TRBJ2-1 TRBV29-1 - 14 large CSGGQWVPYNEQFF TGCAGCGGTGGGCAGTGGGTACCCTACAATGAGCAGTTCTTC
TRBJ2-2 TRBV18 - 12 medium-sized CASSPRPGELFF TGTGCCAGCTCACCAAGGCCCGGGGAGCTGTTTTTT
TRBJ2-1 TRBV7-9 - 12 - CAILGLDGWQFF TGTGCCATTTTAGGACTCGATGGGTGGCAGTTCTTC
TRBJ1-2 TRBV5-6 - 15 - CASSQAMEGHYGYTF TGTGCCAGCAGCCAAGCCATGGAGGGACACTATGGCTACACCTTC
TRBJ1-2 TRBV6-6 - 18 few CASSPSHLQARSNYGYTF TGTGCCAGCAGTCCGTCACACCTCCAGGCACGATCTAACTATGGCTACACCTTC
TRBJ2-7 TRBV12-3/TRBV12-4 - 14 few CASTRRLGAYEQYF TGTGCCAGCACCAGGAGACTAGGGGCCTACGAGCAGTACTTC
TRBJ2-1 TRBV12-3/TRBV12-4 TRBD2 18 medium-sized CASRGLAGTKNRYNEQFF TGTGCCAGCAGAGGACTAGCGGGAACCAAGAACCGCTACAATGAGCAGTTCTTC
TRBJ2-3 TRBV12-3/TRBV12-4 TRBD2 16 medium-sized CASSLTSGRRTDTQYF TGTGCCAGCAGTTTGACTAGCGGGAGACGAACAGATACGCAGTATTTT
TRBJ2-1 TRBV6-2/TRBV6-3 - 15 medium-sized CASTRDFRSYNEQFF TGTGCCAGCACCCGGGACTTTCGCTCCTACAATGAGCAGTTCTTC
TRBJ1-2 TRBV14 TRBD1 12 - CASSRDRVGYTF TGTGCCAGCAGCCGGGACAGGGTGGGCTACACCTTC
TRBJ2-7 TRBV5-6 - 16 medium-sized CASSLDGLTSSYEQYF TGTGCCAGCAGCTTGGATGGGTTAACGAGCTCCTACGAGCAGTACTTC
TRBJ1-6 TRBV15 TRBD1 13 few CATSRTGGSPLHF TGTGCCACCAGCCGGACAGGGGGTTCACCCCTCCACTTT
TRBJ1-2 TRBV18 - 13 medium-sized CASSPGLTEGYTF TGTGCCAGCTCACCGGGCTTAACAGAGGGCTACACCTTC
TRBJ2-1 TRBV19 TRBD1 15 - CASSPGQGTYNEQFF TGTGCCAGTAGTCCGGGACAGGGGACCTACAATGAGCAGTTCTTC
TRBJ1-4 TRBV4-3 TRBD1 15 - CASSQDRGTGQKLFF TGCGCCAGCAGCCAAGATCGGGGGACAGGACAAAAACTGTTTTTT
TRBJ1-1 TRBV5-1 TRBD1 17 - CASSPGQGARMNTEAFF TGCGCCAGCAGCCCCGGACAGGGGGCGAGGATGAACACTGAAGCTTTCTTT
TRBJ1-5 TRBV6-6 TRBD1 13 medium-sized CAGGTGGSQPQHF TGTGCCGGAGGGACAGGGGGGAGTCAGCCCCAGCATTTT
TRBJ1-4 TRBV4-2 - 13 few CASSQAPDSLLFF TGTGCCAGCAGCCAAGCGCCGGACAGCCTGCTGTTTTTT